Each of the 22 T cell receptor beta chains below was sequenced from the same sample in a study of blood T cells in healthy people across ages (dated by TCRdb to between 2014 and 2016). The library relied on 5' RACE. TCRdb records Illumina HiSeq 2500 as the sequencer. A second 7 to 11 cycle PCR used a sample-barcoded 5' primer and a J-beta primer mix. TCRdb cleaned the public reads at Q25 with fastp, built clones with MiXCR and kept in-frame beta chains. Under each unique CDR3 protein, matching rows form one entry showing the most common genes and DNA. The sample profile shows about a million distinct CDR3 sequences; roughly 51% of them were found once. About a fifth of the sample is in the top ten clones. The sequencing input was blood. The source of these receptors is an older woman in good health.

This clonotype was recorded a few times. The chain employs TRBV10-3 and TRBJ2-3; TRBD1 matches at 9 bases. V trimming: 6 bases; J trimming: 3 bases; junction bases outside the gene matches: 7. The CDR3 has 15 amino acids. Germline V gene sequence: CDR1 ENHRY, CDR2 SYGVKD. The CDR3 reads CAIREGQGRTDTQYF. As DNA, the CDR3 is TGTGCCATCAGAGAGGGACAGGGTAGGACAGATACGCAGTATTTT.

This clonotype has just a few counts. J is TRBJ2-3 and V is TRBV4-3, with 9 bases lining up with TRBD2. CDR3 length equals 14 residues. V lost 6 bases and J lost 4; bases outside the gene matches: 5. The germline V gene has CDR1 LGHNA and CDR2 YSLEER. The CDR3 DNA sequence: TGCGCCAGCAGTCTTAGCGGGGGATCAGATACGCAGTATTTT. Residues: CASSLSGGSDTQYF.

This clonotype occurred a few times. The J gene is TRBJ2-3, the V gene TRBV25-1, with 9 nucleotides matching TRBD2. Germline-derived CDR1 and CDR2 are MGHDK and SYGVNS. V lost 2 bases and J lost 6; bases outside the gene matches: 9. The CDR3 covers 16 residues. The CDR3 DNA reads as TGTGCCAGCAGTGAAGGCGGGAGGGCCTTAGGGGATACGCAGTATTTT. Its translation: CASSEGGRALGDTQYF.

The chain carries TRBV3-1 and TRBJ1-1; TRBD1 might be the D (5 bases). From germline, CDR1 is LGHDT and CDR2 YNNKEL (reference sequence). The CDR3 has 15 residues. Trimming shortened V by 4 bases and J by 4 bases, and 16 bases separated the two germline ends. CDR3 nucleotide sequence: TGTGCCAGCAGCCGAGGTGACCTTGGGGGCACTGAAGCTTTCTTT. Translating gives CASSRGDLGGTEAFF.

This clonotype was recorded only once. This sequence joins TRBV7-9 and TRBJ2-1; D uncertain. The DNA end is a closer match to TRBJ2-7, so the J assignment may be wrong. The germline CDR1 and CDR2 sequences are SEHNR and FQNEAQ (reference sequence). This CDR3 has 17 residues. CDR3 residues: CASRPAPGTVNYNEQYF. CDR3 DNA sequence: TGTGCCAGCAGACCTGCCCCGGGCACCGTCAACTACAATGAGCAGTACTTC.

CDR3 nucleotides: TGTGCCAGCAGCGCCCAGACCCCAGGGATAGCCAAAAACATTCAGTACTTC. Residues: CASSAQTPGIAKNIQYF. The rearrangement joins TRBV3-1 to TRBJ2-4, with a possible D match to TRBD1 (5 bases). Germline V gene lookup returns CDR1 LGHDT and CDR2 YNNKEL (reference sequence). This CDR3 is 17 amino acids long. Trimming stripped 5 bases from V and 0 bases from J, with 17 bases between.

This clonotype was counted between two and nine times. The V call is TRBV9, the J call TRBJ2-7; TRBD2 agrees at 11 bases. The V and J ends lost 0 bases and 4 bases, in that order; junction bases with no gene match: 3. There are 15 residues in the CDR3. Germline-derived CDR1 and CDR2 are SGDLS and YYNGEE. The CDR3 spells CASSVDPSGRYEQYF. Here the CDR3 DNA reads TGTGCCAGCAGCGTAGACCCTAGCGGGAGGTACGAGCAGTACTTC.

The chain links TRBV28 to TRBJ2-3, with TRBD2 matching over 10 bases. In germline, CDR1 is MDHEN, CDR2 SYDVKM. The CDR3 is 15 amino acids. V dropped 6 bases and J dropped 4; count of bases not matched to a gene: 7. The CDR3 nucleotides read TGTGCCAGCAGGCAAAGCGGGAGGGCCCCAGATACGCAGTATTTT. Protein sequence: CASRQSGRAPDTQYF.

The V gene is TRBV29-1, the J gene TRBJ2-3, with 14 bases fitting TRBD2. Per the germline V gene, CDR1 is SQVTM and CDR2 is ANQGSEA. This CDR3 contains 13 residues. The CDR3 region is CGGLAGGPDTQYF. DNA of the CDR3: TGCGGCGGACTAGCGGGAGGCCCAGATACGCAGTATTTT.

This chain's CDR3 is CASSGMWGALEETQYF. In DNA, the CDR3 is TGTGCCAGCAGTGGCATGTGGGGGGCGCTGGAAGAGACCCAGTACTTC. This chain joins TRBV7-6 and TRBJ2-5, with D possibly being TRBD1 or TRBD2 (6 bases each). Per the germline V gene, CDR1 is SGHVS and CDR2 is FNYEAQ. Trimming removed 6 bases from V and 3 bases from J, with 20 bases in between. The CDR3 has 16 amino acids.

The V gene is TRBV7-9, the J gene TRBJ1-5; unclear D gene. V was trimmed by 1 base and J by 4 bases, leaving 11 bases between them. The germline gives CDR1 SEHNR, CDR2 FQNEAQ (reference sequence). CDR3 length: 15 amino acids. The DNA of the CDR3 is TGTGCCAGCAGCTTAGGGACGCAGTCGAATCAGCCCCAGCATTTT. The encoded protein is CASSLGTQSNQPQHF. Looking up the rest from reference TRBV7-9 and TRBJ1-5 gives the full variable domain: DTGVSQNPRHKITKRGQNVTFRCDPISEHNRLYWYRQTLGQGPEFLTYFQNEAQLEKSRLLSDRFSAERPKGSFSTLEIQRTEQGDSAMYLCASSLGTQSNQPQHFGDGTRLSIL.

The V and J genes are TRBV7-6 and TRBJ2-1, with D unresolved. The CDR3 length is 15 residues. Per the germline V gene, CDR1 is SGHVS and CDR2 is FNYEAQ. V lost 0 bases and J 5 bases, leaving 11 bases between the germline ends. The CDR3 loop is CASSLASRADNEQFF. CDR3 in DNA: TGTGCCAGCAGCTTAGCGAGCCGGGCGGACAATGAGCAGTTCTTC.

The rearrangement joins TRBV7-3 to TRBJ2-1; TRBD2 matches 13 bases. Looked up from germline, CDR1 is SGHTA and CDR2 is FQGTGA. The CDR3 spans 19 residues. V lost 1 base, J lost 6 bases, and 12 bases stayed unmatched. The CDR3: CASSLNPSLTSGRFNEQFF. DNA of the CDR3: TGTGCCAGCAGCTTAAATCCCTCCCTGACTAGCGGGAGGTTCAATGAGCAGTTCTTC.

This clonotype was seen only a few times. The J gene is TRBJ2-1, the V gene TRBV20-1, with unresolved D. Germline loops: CDR1 DFQATT, CDR2 SNEGSKA (reference sequence). V was clipped by 1 base and J by 8 bases, with 12 bases between them. The CDR3 has 13 amino acids. The CDR3 loop reads CSARAWFLDEQFF. CDR3 bases: TGCAGTGCTAGAGCTTGGTTCCTCGATGAGCAGTTCTTC.

This clonotype was found a few times. The chain joins TRBV28 to TRBJ2-7; D remains unclear. The CDR3 covers 15 residues. The germline V and J ends were trimmed by 3 bases and 2 bases, with 14 bases remaining between them. Germline V gene sequence: CDR1 MDHEN, CDR2 SYDVKM. CDR3 residues: CASSLAAGFTYEQYF. The CDR3 nucleotides read TGTGCCAGCAGTTTGGCGGCAGGATTTACCTACGAGCAGTACTTC.

The DNA for the CDR3 is TGTGCCAGCAGTTCCTTTGTGGGTCGAAATGAGCAGTTCTTC. This codes for CASSSFVGRNEQFF. The chain carries TRBV6-2 or TRBV6-3 and TRBJ2-1; D not resolved. The CDR3 length is 14 residues. V was pared by 4 bases and J by 7 bases, with 14 bases between. The germline V gene encodes CDR1 MNHEY and CDR2 SVGEGT.

V is TRBV24-1 and J is TRBJ2-5; D may be TRBD1 or TRBD2 (5 bases each). Germline CDR1 KGHDR, CDR2 SFDVKD. This CDR3 has 13 amino acids. V was trimmed by 5 bases and J by 2 bases, leaving 8 bases between them. CDR3 coding DNA: TGTGCCACCAGTGGTTGGGGGCAAGAGACCCAGTACTTC. As protein: CATSGWGQETQYF.

In regard to this clonotype: A read error is possible here, since a much larger clone lies one base away. The chain links TRBV7-2 to TRBJ2-2, with D possibly matching TRBD1 (6 bases). This CDR3 spans 14 amino acids. Germline CDR1 is SGHTA and CDR2 is FQGNSA. CDR3 residues: CVSTGTPTTGELFF. The CDR3 DNA reads as TGTGTCAGCACCGGGACACCAACCACCGGGGAGCTGTTTTTT.

This chain connects TRBV10-3 to TRBJ1-6; D ambiguous. The CDR3 spans 15 residues. Trimming took off 0 bases at V and 8 bases at J, with 11 bases between the two ends. Germline lookup yields CDR1 ENHRY and CDR2 SYGVKD. This chain's CDR3 is CAISESKGGYSPLHF. The CDR3 DNA follows: TGTGCCATCAGTGAGTCCAAGGGAGGTTATTCACCCCTCCACTTT.

The V gene is TRBV11-2, the J gene TRBJ2-1; 11 bases map to TRBD2. Germline V gene lookup returns CDR1 SGHAT and CDR2 FQNNGV. The CDR3 has 17 amino acids. The V segment lost 3 bases and the J segment 0 bases; nucleotides outside the gene matches: 4. This chain's CDR3 is CASSFGLAGPSYNEQFF. The CDR3, as DNA: TGTGCCAGCAGCTTCGGACTAGCGGGCCCCTCCTACAATGAGCAGTTCTTC.

This clonotype was counted only a few times. This chain uses TRBV20-1 with TRBJ2-5, with TRBD2 as a possible D gene (5 bases). Germline V gives CDR1 DFQATT, CDR2 SNEGSKA (reference sequence). The CDR3 consists of 12 residues. Deletions cut 5 bases from V and 4 bases from J, with 11 bases between. CDR3: CSAAGGGETQYF. The CDR3 DNA sequence: TGCAGTGCTGCGGGTGGCGGAGAGACCCAGTACTTC.

V is TRBV29-1 and J is TRBJ1-2; D is undetermined. V gave up 1 base and J gave up 4 bases, with 16 bases separating them. Germline CDR1 is SQVTM and CDR2 is ANQGSEA. CDR3 size: 15 residues. In DNA, the CDR3 is TGCAGCGTTGAAGCGGGAGCGAGGGATTTCTATGGCTACACCTTC. Its translation: CSVEAGARDFYGYTF.